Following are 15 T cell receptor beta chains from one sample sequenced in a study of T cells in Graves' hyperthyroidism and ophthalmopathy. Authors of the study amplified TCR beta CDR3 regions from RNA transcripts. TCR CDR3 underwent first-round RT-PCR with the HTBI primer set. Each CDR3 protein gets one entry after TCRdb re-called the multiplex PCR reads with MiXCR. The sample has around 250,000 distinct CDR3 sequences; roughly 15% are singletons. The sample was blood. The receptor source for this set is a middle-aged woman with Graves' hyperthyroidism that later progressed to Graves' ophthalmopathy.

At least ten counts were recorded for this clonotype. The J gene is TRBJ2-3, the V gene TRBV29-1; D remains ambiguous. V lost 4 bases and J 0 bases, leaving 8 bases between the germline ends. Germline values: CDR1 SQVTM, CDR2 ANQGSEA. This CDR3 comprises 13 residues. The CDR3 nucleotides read TGCAGCGTTGTTGCGGAAAGCACAGATACGCAGTATTTT. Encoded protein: CSVVAESTDTQYF.

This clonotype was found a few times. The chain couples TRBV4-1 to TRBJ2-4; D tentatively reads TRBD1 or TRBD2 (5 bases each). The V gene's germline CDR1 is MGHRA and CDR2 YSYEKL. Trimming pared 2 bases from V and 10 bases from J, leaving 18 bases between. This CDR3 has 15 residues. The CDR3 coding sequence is TGCGCCAGCAGCCAACCTTGGGACCCTAAAGCTATTCAGTACTTC. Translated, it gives CASSQPWDPKAIQYF.

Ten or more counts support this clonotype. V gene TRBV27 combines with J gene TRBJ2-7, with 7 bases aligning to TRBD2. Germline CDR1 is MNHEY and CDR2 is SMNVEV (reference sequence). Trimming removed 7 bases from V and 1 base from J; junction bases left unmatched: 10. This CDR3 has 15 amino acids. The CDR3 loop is CASKVASGASYEQYF. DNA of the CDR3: TGTGCCAGCAAGGTGGCTAGCGGAGCTTCCTACGAGCAGTACTTC.

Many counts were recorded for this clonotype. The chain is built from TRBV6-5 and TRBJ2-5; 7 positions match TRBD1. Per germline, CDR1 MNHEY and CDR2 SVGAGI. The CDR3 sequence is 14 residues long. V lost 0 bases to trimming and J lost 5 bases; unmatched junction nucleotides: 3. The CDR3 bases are TGTGCCAGCAGTTACTCGGGGACAGCGGAGACCCAGTACTTC. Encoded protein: CASSYSGTAETQYF.

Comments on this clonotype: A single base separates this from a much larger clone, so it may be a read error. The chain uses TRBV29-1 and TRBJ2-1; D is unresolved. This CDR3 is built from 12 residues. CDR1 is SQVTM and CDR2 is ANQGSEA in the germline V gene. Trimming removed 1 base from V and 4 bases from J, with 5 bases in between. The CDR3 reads CSVEARYNEQFF. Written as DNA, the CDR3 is TGCAGCGTTGAAGCGCGTTACAATGAGCAGTTCTTC.

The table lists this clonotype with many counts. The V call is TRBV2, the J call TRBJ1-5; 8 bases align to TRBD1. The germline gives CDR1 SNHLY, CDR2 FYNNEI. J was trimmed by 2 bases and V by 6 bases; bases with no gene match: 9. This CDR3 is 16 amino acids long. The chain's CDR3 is CASSAQGAVGNQPQHF. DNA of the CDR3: TGTGCCAGCAGCGCTCAGGGGGCGGTGGGCAATCAGCCCCAGCATTTT. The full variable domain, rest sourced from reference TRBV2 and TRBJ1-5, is EPEVTQTPSHQVTQMGQEVILRCVPISNHLYFYWYRQILGQKVEFLVSFYNNEISEKSEIFDDQFSVERPDGSNFTLKIRSTKLEDSAMYFCASSAQGAVGNQPQHFGDGTRLSIL.

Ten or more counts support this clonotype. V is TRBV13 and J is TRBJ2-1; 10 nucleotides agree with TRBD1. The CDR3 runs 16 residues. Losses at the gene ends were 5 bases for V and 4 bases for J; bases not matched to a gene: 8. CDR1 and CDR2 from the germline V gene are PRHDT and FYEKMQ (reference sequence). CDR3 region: CASSHPGTGVYNEQFF. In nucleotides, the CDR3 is TGTGCCAGCAGCCACCCCGGGACAGGGGTATACAATGAGCAGTTCTTC.

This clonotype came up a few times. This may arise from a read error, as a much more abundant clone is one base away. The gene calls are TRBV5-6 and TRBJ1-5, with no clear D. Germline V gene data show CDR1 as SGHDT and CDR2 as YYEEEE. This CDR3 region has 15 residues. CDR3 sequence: CASNLASASDQPQHF. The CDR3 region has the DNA TGTGCCAGCAACTTGGCATCAGCCTCTGATCAGCCCCAGCATTTT.

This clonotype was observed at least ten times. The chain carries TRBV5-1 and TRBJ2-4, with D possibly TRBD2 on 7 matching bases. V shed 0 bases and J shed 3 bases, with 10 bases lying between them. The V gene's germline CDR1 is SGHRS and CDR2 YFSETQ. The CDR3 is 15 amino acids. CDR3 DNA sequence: TGCGCCAGCAGCTTGGAAAGGGGGGGCAAAAACATTCAGTACTTC. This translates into CASSLERGGKNIQYF.

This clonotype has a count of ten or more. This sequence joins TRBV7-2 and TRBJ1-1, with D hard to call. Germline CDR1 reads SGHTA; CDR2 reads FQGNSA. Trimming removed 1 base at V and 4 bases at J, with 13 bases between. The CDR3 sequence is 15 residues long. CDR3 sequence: CASSLEGNSGTEAFF. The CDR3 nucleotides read TGTGCCAGCAGCTTAGAAGGCAATTCGGGCACTGAAGCTTTCTTT.

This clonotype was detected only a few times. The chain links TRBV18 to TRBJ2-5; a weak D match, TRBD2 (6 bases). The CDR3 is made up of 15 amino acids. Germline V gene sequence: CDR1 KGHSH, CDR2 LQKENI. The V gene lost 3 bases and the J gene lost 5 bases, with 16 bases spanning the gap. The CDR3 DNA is TGTGCCAGCTCACCGACGGGATCAGGGAGGGAGACCCAGTACTTC. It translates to CASSPTGSGRETQYF. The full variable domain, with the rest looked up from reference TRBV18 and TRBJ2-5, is NAGVMQNPRHLVRRRGQEARLRCSPMKGHSHVYWYRQLPEEGLKFMVYLQKENIIDESGMPKERFSAEFPKEGPSILRIQQVVRGDSAAYFCASSPTGSGRETQYFGPGTRLLVL.

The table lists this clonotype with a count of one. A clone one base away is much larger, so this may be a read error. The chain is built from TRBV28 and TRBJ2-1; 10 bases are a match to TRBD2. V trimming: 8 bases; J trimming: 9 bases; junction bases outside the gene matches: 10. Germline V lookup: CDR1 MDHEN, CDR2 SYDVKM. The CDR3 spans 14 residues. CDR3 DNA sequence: TGTGCCAGCGCCCCCAGCGGGAGGGCGAGTGAGCAGTTCTTC. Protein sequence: CASAPSGRASEQFF.

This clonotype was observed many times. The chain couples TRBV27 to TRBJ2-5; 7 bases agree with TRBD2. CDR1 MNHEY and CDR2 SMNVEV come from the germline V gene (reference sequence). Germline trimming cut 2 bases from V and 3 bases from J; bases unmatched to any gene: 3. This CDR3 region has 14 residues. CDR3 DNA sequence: TGTGCCAGCAGTTTACTGCGGGAGAAAGAGACCCAGTACTTC. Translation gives CASSLLREKETQYF.

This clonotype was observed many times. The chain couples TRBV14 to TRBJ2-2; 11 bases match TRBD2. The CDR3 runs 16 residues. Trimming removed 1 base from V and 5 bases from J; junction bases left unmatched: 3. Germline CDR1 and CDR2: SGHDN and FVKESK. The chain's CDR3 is CASSQGLAGWTGELFF. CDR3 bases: TGTGCCAGCAGCCAAGGACTAGCGGGATGGACCGGGGAGCTGTTTTTT. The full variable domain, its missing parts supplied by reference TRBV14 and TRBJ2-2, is EAGVTQFPSHSVIEKGQTVTLRCDPISGHDNLYWYRRVMGKEIKFLLHFVKESKQDESGMPNNRFLAERTGGTYSTLKVQPAELEDSGVYFCASSQGLAGWTGELFFGEGSRLTVL.

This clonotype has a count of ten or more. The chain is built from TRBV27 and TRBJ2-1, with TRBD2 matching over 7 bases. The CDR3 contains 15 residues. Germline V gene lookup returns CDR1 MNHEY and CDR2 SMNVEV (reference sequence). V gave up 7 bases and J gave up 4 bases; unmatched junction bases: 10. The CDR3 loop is CASKISGTKYNEQFF. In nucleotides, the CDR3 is TGTGCCAGCAAGATCTCCGGGACTAAATACAATGAGCAGTTCTTC.